This T cell receptor (beta chain) came from a study of blood T cell repertoires in COVID-19 (dated by TCRdb to 2018 to 2020). About the full investigation: The collaborator samples originated in the United States, Italy and Spain and spanned the acute and convalescent phases of COVID-19. The prospective study material was composed of cDNA or gDNA derived from T cells, B-cell-depleted T cells, or PBMCs. Deeply sampled blood TCRbeta repertoires from subjects exposed to, actively infected with, or recovered from COVID-19 were included in the dataset. The repertoires were made available in a free public database intended to serve as a resource for research on the immune response to SARS-CoV-2. Samples came from the ongoing ImmuneRACE study (first 160 participants) plus 1,254 subjects from 6 global collaborators. Nearly every sample came with metadata listing a de-identified subject ID, COVID-19 status, age in years and sex. Where HLA class I and class II types were available, the types were taken from metadata supplied by the sample provider, not from assay-based typing. Study-wide conclusions, independent of this receptor: The amount of clinical and demographic metadata varied by source and participant and was provided uncurated.

The immunoSEQ Assay, a bias-controlled multiplex PCR, was used to amplify TCRbeta CDR3 regions from genomic DNA. The paper's data handling went like this. Within the assay, amplification of reference gene primers was used to estimate how many nucleated cells each sample contained. Sequence reads were collapsed and filtered to measure the absolute abundance of every unique TCRbeta CDR3 rearrangement. For each sample, productive Simpson clonality was calculated as the square root of Simpson's diversity index over productive rearrangements. Here the immuneACCESS table is served through TCRdb, limited to in-frame sequences with V and J called. Missing clones are a known gap in these copies; in checked studies unresolved V genes cover under half, and the rest lacks a known reason. The DNA was the basis for D and trimming; V, J and clone size are from that table. The sample contains hundreds of thousands of clones, 84% of them found a single time. The ten largest clones add up to 20% of the sample.

The germline V gene specifies LGHNA as CDR1 and YNFKEQ as CDR2. The CDR3 measures 12 amino acids from cysteine to phenylalanine. CDR3 DNA is the only sequence kept; it has 36 bases, read in frame from the first base. This clone was seen only once. The target of this receptor is not known. The junction and the germline gene differ at one end; a read error may be behind it. Collaborating institutions collected whole blood in K2EDTA tubes following their own protocols. For TCRbeta analysis, collaborators shipped samples as frozen whole blood, isolated PBMCs, or DNA extracted from either of those sample types.

Sequenced material: peripheral blood. The rearranged chain carries TRBV4-2 and TRBJ1-2; the D gene identity is not certain. This TCR came from a man between 25 and 39 years old with active or convalescent COVID-19. The DNA reads TGTGCCAGCAGCCAAGAACCCGAAGAGATTCACTTC. Translated, this is CASSQEPEEIHF.